The 3 T cell receptor beta chains listed next were all sequenced from one sample in a study of cytomegalovirus exposure and HLA in healthy donors. PCR used 60 Vbeta primers and 13 Jbeta primers. This table comes from immunoSEQ multiplex PCR, and its TCRdb copy is limited to in-frame clones, with some not included. The table has approximately 150,000 clones, roughly three quarters seen once; the top ten hold roughly an eighth. The sample consisted of PBMCs. The source is a woman in her forties or fifties in good health and CMV-seropositive.

CDR3 sequence reads: CASSSWTALNTGELFF. The CDR3 bases are TGTGCCAGCAGCTCCTGGACAGCCCTGAACACCGGGGAGCTGTTTTTT. The chain combines TRBV5-6 with TRBJ2-2; D is possibly TRBD1 (6 bases). The CDR3 is made up of 16 amino acids. Germline V gives CDR1 SGHDT, CDR2 YYEEEE. Trimming took 3 bases from V and 1 from J, leaving 13 bases between them.

The chain employs TRBV19 and TRBJ2-1; 10 bases are shared with TRBD1. Germline V lookup: CDR1 LNHDA, CDR2 SQIVND (reference sequence). Unmatched junction bases numbered 9, after V lost 8 bases and J lost 8 bases. This CDR3 region has 14 residues. The CDR3 spells CASGAGQGFHEQFF. The CDR3 DNA sequence: TGTGCCAGTGGTGCGGGACAGGGGTTTCATGAGCAGTTCTTC.

The chain employs TRBV6-6 and TRBJ2-7, with unresolved D. Per germline, CDR1 MNHNY and CDR2 SVGAGI (reference sequence). There are 12 residues in the CDR3. Trimming left V 2 bases short and J 5 bases short, with 7 bases between. DNA of the CDR3: TGTGCCAGCAGTTACCACCAGGACGAGCAGTACTTC. Its translation is CASSYHQDEQYF.